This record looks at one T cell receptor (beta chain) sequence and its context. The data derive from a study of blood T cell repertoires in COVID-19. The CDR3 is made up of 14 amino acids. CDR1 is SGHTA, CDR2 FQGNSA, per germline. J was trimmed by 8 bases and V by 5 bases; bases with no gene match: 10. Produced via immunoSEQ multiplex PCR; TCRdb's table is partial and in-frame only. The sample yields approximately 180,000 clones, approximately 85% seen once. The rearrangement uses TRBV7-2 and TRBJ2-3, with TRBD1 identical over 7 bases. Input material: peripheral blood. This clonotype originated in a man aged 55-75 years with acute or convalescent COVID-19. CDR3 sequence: CASSRTGAPGTQYF. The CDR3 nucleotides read TGTGCCAGCAGCCGTACAGGGGCCCCGGGTACGCAGTATTTT. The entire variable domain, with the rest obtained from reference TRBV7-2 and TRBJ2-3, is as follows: GAGVSQSPSNKVTEKGKDVELRCDPISGHTALYWYRQSLGQGLEFLIYFQGNSAPDKSGLPSDRFSAERTGGSVSTLTIQRTQQEDSAVYLCASSRTGAPGTQYFGPGTRLTVL.